A single sample gave rise to the 5 T cell receptor beta chains below, sequenced in a study of T cell changes during pregnancy in multiple sclerosis. Method: immunoSEQ multiplex PCR; TCRdb's copy keeps in-frame clones and lacks some. The sample lists about 70,000 clones, roughly 92% occurring once. Here the sequenced sample was peripheral blood, taken before pregnancy. These receptors were taken from a female donor with multiple sclerosis, enrolled in a pregnancy study.

This chain uses TRBV19 with TRBJ1-4, with TRBD1 matching 10 bases. This CDR3 contains 15 residues. V was pared by 4 bases and J by 7 bases, with 6 bases of the junction left unmatched. The germline gives CDR1 LNHDA, CDR2 SQIVND (reference sequence). The CDR3 loop is CASSTLTGGGEKLFF. The CDR3 DNA sequence: TGTGCCAGTAGTACCCTGACAGGGGGCGGTGAAAAACTGTTTTTT.

The chain couples TRBV28 to TRBJ2-3; 10 nucleotides agree with TRBD1. The CDR3 spans 15 residues. The germline V gene encodes CDR1 MDHEN and CDR2 SYDVKM. The ends lost 5 bases at V and 6 bases at J; junction bases unmatched: 8. Written as DNA, the CDR3 is TGTGCCAGCAGTCCCCGACAGGGGGCATCGGATACGCAGTATTTT. Translation gives CASSPRQGASDTQYF.

The genes are TRBV6-5 and TRBJ2-1; 8 bases are a match to TRBD1. The CDR3 has 15 amino acids. V shed 6 bases and J 4 bases; nucleotides not matched to a gene: 8. Per the germline V gene, CDR1 is MNHEY and CDR2 is SVGAGI. The chain's CDR3 is CASSYRDRLYNEQFF. The CDR3 DNA reads TGTGCCAGCAGCTACCGGGACAGGCTTTACAATGAGCAGTTCTTC.

The chain is built from TRBV7-2 and TRBJ1-2, with D perhaps matching TRBD1 (5 bases). V lost 5 bases and J lost 0, with 16 bases in between. This CDR3 is built from 16 residues. The V gene's germline CDR1 is SGHTA and CDR2 FQGNSA. The CDR3 DNA reads TGTGCCAGCAGCCCCCTAGGCAGGGAAGCTAACTATGGCTACACCTTC. This encodes CASSPLGREANYGYTF.

The chain is built from TRBV4-3 and TRBJ2-5, with 8 bases fitting TRBD2. V dropped 0 bases and J dropped 2; count of bases not matched to a gene: 11. CDR1 and CDR2 from the germline V gene are LGHNA and YSLEER. The CDR3 has 18 amino acids. Here the CDR3 DNA reads TGCGCCAGCAGCCAAGATGTCACAATTAGCGGGAAACAAGAGACCCAGTACTTC. Its translation is CASSQDVTISGKQETQYF.